These T cell receptor beta chains were read from a single sample in a study of T-cell reconstitution after alpha-beta-depleted transplantation in children. TCRdb called the PCR reads again in MiXCR, with one record for every CDR3 protein. There are around 90,000 distinct CDR3 sequences in the sample; around 15% occur only once, and roughly 21% lies in the top ten. The sample was PBMCs, mostly from graft donor cells, taken 180 days after TCRalphabeta/CD19-depleted stem cell transplant. The receptor source for this set is a male patient aged 2-10 years who had a stem cell transplant for acute lymphoblastic leukemia, so the T cells may come from the graft donor. Both conserved end residues are part of each CDR3. The D gene is left open where the match is weak. Some rows have no size entry. The others give once, few or many, or a class for an expanded clone.

j_call clone_size cdr3_length d_call v_call cdr3_nt cdr3_aa
TRBJ1-5 NA 15 NA TRBV19 TGTGCCAGTACCTACTTGCCAAGACCTAATCAGCCCCAGCATTTT CASTYLPRPNQPQHF
TRBJ1-5 NA 15 TRBD1 TRBV9 TGTGCCAGCACCCCTACAGGGGCGCTCGGTCAGCCCCAGCATTTT CASTPTGALGQPQHF
TRBJ2-1 few 12 TRBD1 TRBV5-1 TGCGCCAGCAGCAGGGGACAGGGTCCGCAGTTCTTC CASSRGQGPQFF
TRBJ1-5 few 17 TRBD1 TRBV3-1 TGTGCCAGCAGCCGCGGGACAGGGAGTTATAGCAATCAGCCCCAGCATTTT CASSRGTGSYSNQPQHF
TRBJ1-3 NA 15 NA TRBV15 TGTGCCACCAGCAGAGGCGGCGTAACGGGAAACACCATATATTTT CATSRGGVTGNTIYF
TRBJ2-3 NA 19 TRBD1 TRBV3-1 TGTGCCAGCAGCCAAACACAAGACAGGGTTATCGTAGGCACAGATACGCAGTATTTT CASSQTQDRVIVGTDTQYF
TRBJ1-1 NA 16 NA TRBV6-5 TGTGCCAGCAGTTACCCCTGGTCGGGGGAGAACACTGAAGCTTTCTTT CASSYPWSGENTEAFF
TRBJ2-7 few 15 TRBD1 TRBV9 TGTGCCAGCAGCGTAGGAGGACAGGCCCCCTACGAGCAGTACTTC CASSVGGQAPYEQYF
TRBJ1-1 NA 16 NA TRBV19 TGTGCCAGTAGTATACCGGGACAACCCTACTACACTGAAGCTTTCTTT CASSIPGQPYYTEAFF
TRBJ2-1 NA 15 TRBD2 TRBV12-3/TRBV12-4 TGTGCCAGCAGAGTAGCGGGACCTGCCTACAATGAGCAGTTCTTC CASRVAGPAYNEQFF
TRBJ2-7 once 15 TRBD2 TRBV28 TGTGCCAGCAGTTCCAGCGGGGGGTCCCACTACGAGCAGTACTTC CASSSSGGSHYEQYF
TRBJ2-4 NA 15 TRBD1 TRBV2 TGTGCCAGCAGTGAAGACAGGGGGCTGGGAAACATTCAGTACTTC CASSEDRGLGNIQYF
TRBJ1-4 many 17 TRBD1 TRBV7-8 TGTGCCAGCAGCTTAGAAAAGCGGGGGACAGAGAATGAAAAACTGTTTTTT CASSLEKRGTENEKLFF
TRBJ1-4 few 17 NA TRBV4-1 TGCGCCAGCAGCCAAGATGGACCGGGACCTGCTAATGAAAAACTGTTTTTT CASSQDGPGPANEKLFF
TRBJ2-7 few 15 TRBD1 TRBV5-1 TGCGCCAGCAGCATCGGACAGGGTCTCTCCTACGAGCAGTACTTC CASSIGQGLSYEQYF
TRBJ1-1 few 13 TRBD1 TRBV25-1 TGTGCCAGCGGAGTGACAGGGGAGGCTGAAGCTTTCTTT CASGVTGEAEAFF
TRBJ1-4 few 12 NA TRBV11-2 TGTGCCAGCAGCTTAGAGGCGGTGAAACTGTTTTTT CASSLEAVKLFF
TRBJ2-5 many 11 NA TRBV6-5 TGTGCCAGCAGCCAGTTTGGGGCCCAGTACTTC CASSQFGAQYF
TRBJ1-6 few 14 NA TRBV4-2 TGTGCCAGCAGCCAAGATCTAACAAATTCACCCCTCCACTTT CASSQDLTNSPLHF
TRBJ2-1 NA 15 NA TRBV6-5 TGTGCCAGCAGTTACCCCGGGGGACCCTACAATGAGCAGTTCTTC CASSYPGGPYNEQFF
TRBJ1-2 NA 13 NA TRBV3-1 TGTGCCAGCAGCCAAGGACAGGTCTATGGCTACACCTTC CASSQGQVYGYTF
TRBJ1-1 NA 15 NA TRBV9 TGTGCCAGCAGCGCTTTTGGGGGAGGGAACACTGAAGCTTTCTTT CASSAFGGGNTEAFF
TRBJ2-7 NA 15 TRBD2 TRBV7-9 TGTGCCAGCAGCCCCCGGGGACTAGCGGAGTACGAGCAGTACTTC CASSPRGLAEYEQYF
TRBJ2-1 NA 15 NA TRBV12-3/TRBV12-4 TGTGCCAGCAGTCCTGGGCAGGGGTCGTACAATGAGCAGTTCTTC CASSPGQGSYNEQFF
TRBJ1-5 NA 18 NA TRBV18 TGTGCCAGCTCACTCCGGGGCCCGGCAAGGTATAGCAATCAGCCCCAGCATTTT CASSLRGPARYSNQPQHF
TRBJ1-1 few 13 TRBD1 TRBV20-1 TGCAGTGCGAACCTCCCGGGACAGTCTGAAGCTTTCTTT CSANLPGQSEAFF
TRBJ1-1 NA 16 TRBD1 TRBV7-9 TGTGCCAGCAGCTTAGCCCAGGGGGTCAAGAACACTGAAGCTTTCTTT CASSLAQGVKNTEAFF
TRBJ2-1 few 16 TRBD2 TRBV5-1 TGCGCCAGCAGCGGGGGACTAGAGCCCTCCTACAATGAGCAGTTCTTC CASSGGLEPSYNEQFF
TRBJ2-5 NA 13 NA TRBV25-1 TGTGCCAGCAGTCCGGGGACTCTGGAGACCCAGTACTTC CASSPGTLETQYF
TRBJ2-2 NA 14 NA TRBV5-1 TGCGCCAGCAGCGAGCCCAGGGGAACCGGGGAGCTGTTTTTT CASSEPRGTGELFF
TRBJ1-6 few 15 NA TRBV6-2/TRBV6-3 TGTGCCAGCAGCGGATGGAAGGTAGCCAATTCACCCCTCCACTTT CASSGWKVANSPLHF
TRBJ2-1 once 17 NA TRBV3-1 TGTGCCTGCTCCGGCCCCGGGGGCAAGGGCTCCTACAATGAGCAGTTCTTC CACSGPGGKGSYNEQFF
TRBJ2-1 few 14 TRBD1 TRBV20-1 TGCAGTGCTCCTCCGGGACAGGATTACAATGAGCAGTTCTTC CSAPPGQDYNEQFF
TRBJ2-2 many 13 NA TRBV5-5 TGTGCCAGCAGCTTGAACCGGGCCGGGGAGCTGTTTTTT CASSLNRAGELFF
TRBJ2-1 few 16 TRBD2 TRBV10-1 TGCGCCAGCAGTGGATCCCGGGGGGGCCTGGAGAATGAGCAGTTCTTC CASSGSRGGLENEQFF
TRBJ2-2 NA 13 NA TRBV12-3/TRBV12-4 TGTGCCAGCAGTCCCGACCCCTTCGGGGAGCTGTTTTTT CASSPDPFGELFF
TRBJ2-7 many 14 TRBD1 TRBV5-6 TGTGCCAGCAGCTTGTTTGGTGCTACGGGACAGAACTTCTTC CASSLFGATGQNFF
TRBJ2-7 few 16 TRBD1 TRBV4-3 TGCGCCAGCAGCCAAGGGGGACAGAGGAGCTCCTACGAGCAGTACTTC CASSQGGQRSSYEQYF
TRBJ1-2 many 14 NA TRBV20-1 TGCAGTGCTAGGTGGGGAGACAGCTACTATGGCTACACCTTC CSARWGDSYYGYTF
TRBJ1-2 NA 14 TRBD1 TRBV4-3 TGCGCCAGCGCCCGGACAGGGGAGGACTATGGCTACACCTTC CASARTGEDYGYTF
TRBJ1-2 few 15 TRBD1 TRBV5-1 TGCGCCAGCAGCCTAAACCTACAGGGGGCTCTTGGCTACACCTTC CASSLNLQGALGYTF